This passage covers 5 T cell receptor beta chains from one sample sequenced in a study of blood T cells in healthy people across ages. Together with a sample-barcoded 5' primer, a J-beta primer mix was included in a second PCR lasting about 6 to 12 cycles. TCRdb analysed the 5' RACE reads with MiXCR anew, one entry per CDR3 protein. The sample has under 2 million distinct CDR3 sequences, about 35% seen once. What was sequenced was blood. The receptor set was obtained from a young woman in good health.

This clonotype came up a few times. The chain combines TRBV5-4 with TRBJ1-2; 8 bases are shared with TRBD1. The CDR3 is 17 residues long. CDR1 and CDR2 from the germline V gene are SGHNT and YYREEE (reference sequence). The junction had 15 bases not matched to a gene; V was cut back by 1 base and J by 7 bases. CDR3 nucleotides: TGTGCCAGCAGCTTGTCTACGAATCCAGGACAGGGTACTGGCTACACCTTC. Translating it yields CASSLSTNPGQGTGYTF.

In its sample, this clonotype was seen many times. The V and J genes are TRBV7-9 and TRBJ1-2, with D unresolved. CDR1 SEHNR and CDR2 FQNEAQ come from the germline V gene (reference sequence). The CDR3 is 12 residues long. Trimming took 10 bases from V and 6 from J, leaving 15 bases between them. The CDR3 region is CATNDEVDGYTF. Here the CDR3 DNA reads TGTGCCACCAACGACGAGGTGGATGGCTACACCTTC.

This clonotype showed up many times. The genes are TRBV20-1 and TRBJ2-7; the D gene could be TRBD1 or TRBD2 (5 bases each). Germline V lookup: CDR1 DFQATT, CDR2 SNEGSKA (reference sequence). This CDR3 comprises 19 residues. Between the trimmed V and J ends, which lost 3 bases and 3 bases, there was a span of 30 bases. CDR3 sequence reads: CSARALEGRHGQYFYEQYF. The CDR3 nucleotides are TGCAGTGCTAGGGCCCTTGAGGGACGACATGGTCAATATTTCTACGAGCAGTACTTC.

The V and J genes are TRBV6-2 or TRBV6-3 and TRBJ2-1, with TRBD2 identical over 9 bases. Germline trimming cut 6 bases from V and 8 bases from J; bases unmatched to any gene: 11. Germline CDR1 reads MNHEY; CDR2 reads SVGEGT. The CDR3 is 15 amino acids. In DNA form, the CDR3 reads TGTGCCAGCAGCCCCGGGACTAGCTATACGGATGAGCAGTTCTTC. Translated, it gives CASSPGTSYTDEQFF.

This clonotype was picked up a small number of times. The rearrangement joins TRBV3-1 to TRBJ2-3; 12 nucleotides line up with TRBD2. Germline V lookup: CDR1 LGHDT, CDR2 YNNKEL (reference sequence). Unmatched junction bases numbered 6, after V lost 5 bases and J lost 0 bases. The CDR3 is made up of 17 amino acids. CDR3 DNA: TGTGCCAGCAGCTCCGGACTAGCGGGGCTTAGCACAGATACGCAGTATTTT. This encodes CASSSGLAGLSTDTQYF.